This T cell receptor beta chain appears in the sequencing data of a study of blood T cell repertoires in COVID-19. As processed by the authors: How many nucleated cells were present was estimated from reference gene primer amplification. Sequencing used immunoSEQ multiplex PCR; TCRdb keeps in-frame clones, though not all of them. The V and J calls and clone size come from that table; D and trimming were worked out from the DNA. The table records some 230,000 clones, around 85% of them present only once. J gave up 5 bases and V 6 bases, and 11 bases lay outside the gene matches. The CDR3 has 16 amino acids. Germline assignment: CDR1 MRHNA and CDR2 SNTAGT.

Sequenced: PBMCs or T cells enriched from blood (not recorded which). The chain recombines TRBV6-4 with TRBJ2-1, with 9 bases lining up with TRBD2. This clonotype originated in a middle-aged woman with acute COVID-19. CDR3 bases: TGTGCCAGCAGGCCTTCCTTGACTAGCGGAGACAATGAGCAGTTCTTC. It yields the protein CASRPSLTSGDNEQFF.